This T cell receptor (beta chain) originates from a study of shared clonotypes between healthy human individuals. Sequencing used immunoSEQ multiplex PCR; TCRdb keeps in-frame clones, though not all of them. This table has approximately 2.3 million clones, 93% appearing once. Study results and caveats: Compared with clonotypes that all four donors shared, non-shared clonotypes had lower generation probabilities. Researchers sampled blood only, noting tissue repertoires likely differ.

A note on this clone: Antigen unknown.

CDR3 size: 15 residues. Material for sequencing was naive CD4+ T cells from PBMCs. Subset denoted: CD45RA+ positively selected. The chain links TRBV12-2 to TRBJ2-5; the D segment call TRBD2 is taken from the table without a DNA check. TRBV12-2 is noted as a pseudogene. The receptor's source is a man aged 18-30 years in good health. Some clones in this sample may be carry-over from other donors' samples. DNA of the CDR3: TGTGCAAGTCGCTTAGAGGTAGCGGGATGTGAGACCCAGTACTTC. It encodes CASRLEVAGCETQYF.